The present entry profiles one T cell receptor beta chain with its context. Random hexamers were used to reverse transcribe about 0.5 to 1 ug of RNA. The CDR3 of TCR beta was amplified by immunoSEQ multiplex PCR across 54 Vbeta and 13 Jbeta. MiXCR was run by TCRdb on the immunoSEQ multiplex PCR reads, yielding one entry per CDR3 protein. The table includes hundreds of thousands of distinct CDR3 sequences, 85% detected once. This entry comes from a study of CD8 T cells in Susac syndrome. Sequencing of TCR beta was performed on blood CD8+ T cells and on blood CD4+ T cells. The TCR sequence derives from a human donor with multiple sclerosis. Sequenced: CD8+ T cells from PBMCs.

CDR3 nucleotide sequence: TGTGCCACCAGTGTTTCAGGAGGCAGAAACACCATATATTTT. It translates to CATSVSGGRNTIYF. This chain links TRBV24-1 with TRBJ1-3; D gene ambiguous. This CDR3 is built from 14 residues. V lost 5 bases, J lost 5 bases, and 12 bases lay in between. In germline, CDR1 is KGHDR, CDR2 SFDVKD.